What follows are 25 T cell receptor beta chains derived from one specimen sequenced in a study of memory CD4+ T cells and cytomegalovirus serostatus (dated by TCRdb to the late 2010s). Single viable CD3+CD4+CD8-CD45RO+ cells were sorted as memory CD4+ T cells on a FACSAria II. The library was produced with the immunoSEQ multiplex PCR assay. As stored in TCRdb, this immuneACCESS dataset retains in-frame rearrangements with V and J assigned. A fraction of the clones does not appear; measured against another copy, unresolved V genes explain less than half of the discrepancy, and the remainder lacks a known reason. The table for this sample lists under 35,000 clones; under 80% of them were counted only once. The ten largest account for 0.6% to 0.7% of the sample. Sequencing was done on a sample of memory CD4+ T cells from blood. All receptors come from an adult in good health and CMV-seronegative. Some clones in this sample may be carry-over from other donors' samples.

The chain has TRBV11-1 and TRBJ1-6; 7 bases agree with TRBD1. V was clipped by 0 bases and J by 11 bases; unmatched bases: 10. Germline loops: CDR1 SGHAT, CDR2 FQDESV (reference sequence). This CDR3 contains 16 residues. The CDR3 bases are TGTGCCAGCAGCTTAGCGACGACAGGGACTTCCCCACCCCTCCACTTT. This codes for CASSLATTGTSPPLHF.

V usage is TRBV5-1 and J usage is TRBJ1-2; D remains unclear. Trimming cost V 2 bases and J 6 bases, with 17 bases left between them. The CDR3 is 15 residues long. Per germline, CDR1 SGHRS and CDR2 YFSETQ. This CDR3 reads CASSFTGKNMDGYTF. The CDR3 coding sequence is TGCGCCAGCAGCTTCACGGGGAAGAACATGGATGGCTACACCTTC.

J is TRBJ1-2 and V is TRBV2; no clear D. The germline V gene encodes CDR1 SNHLY and CDR2 FYNNEI. Trimming shortened V by 5 bases and J by 0 bases, and 10 bases separated the two germline ends. The CDR3 extends over 14 amino acids. This chain's CDR3 is CASSPVSSNYGYTF. Written as DNA, the CDR3 is TGTGCCAGCAGTCCAGTTTCCTCTAACTATGGCTACACCTTC.

Concerning this clone: The junction and the germline gene differ at one end; a read error may be behind it. The chain uses TRBV7-7 and TRBJ2-5; 7 bases fit TRBD1. The CDR3 is 16 amino acids. Germline CDR1 is SSHAT and CDR2 is FNYEAQ (reference sequence). This chain's CDR3 is CASSTSGGLGRETQYF. In DNA, the CDR3 is TGTGCTAGCAGCACTTCAGGGGGTCTGGGGCGAGAGACCCAGTACTTC.

This chain joins TRBV6-1 and TRBJ1-2; no clear D. V dropped 5 bases and J dropped 7 bases, with 11 bases sitting between them. CDR1 is MNHNS, CDR2 SASEGT, per germline. The CDR3 has 12 residues. The CDR3 sequence: CASSLARLGYTF. The CDR3, as DNA: TGTGCCAGCAGTCTCGCTAGGCTTGGCTACACCTTC.

The chain uses TRBV5-4 and TRBJ2-5; 7 bases line up with TRBD2. The CDR3 totals 16 residues. The V gene end was trimmed by 2 bases and the J gene end by 2 bases; junction bases not matched to a gene: 9. Germline assignment: CDR1 SGHNT and CDR2 YYREEE (reference sequence). The CDR3 spells CASSFGKVRGQETQYF. Here the CDR3 DNA reads TGTGCCAGCAGCTTCGGGAAAGTGCGGGGGCAAGAGACCCAGTACTTC.

The chain joins TRBV9 to TRBJ2-2, with D possibly TRBD1 on 6 matching bases. Trimming removed 4 bases at V and 5 bases at J, with 15 bases between. This CDR3 spans 15 amino acids. CDR1 SGDLS and CDR2 YYNGEE come from the germline V gene. CDR3 sequence reads: CASSLGQHPTGELFF. CDR3 in DNA: TGTGCCAGCAGCCTAGGACAGCACCCTACCGGGGAGCTGTTTTTT.

V gene TRBV5-1 combines with J gene TRBJ1-4; D is possibly TRBD1 (5 bases). The germline V gene has CDR1 SGHRS and CDR2 YFSETQ. The V gene lost 0 bases and the J gene lost 8 bases, with 11 bases spanning the gap. CDR3 length equals 14 residues. CDR3 residues: CASSLAVGDEKLFF. The CDR3 DNA reads as TGCGCCAGCAGCTTGGCAGTAGGGGACGAAAAACTGTTTTTT.

This chain links TRBV2 with TRBJ2-5; D unclear. Germline V lookup: CDR1 SNHLY, CDR2 FYNNEI. V lost 3 bases and J lost 7, with 18 bases in between. The CDR3 is 15 residues long. Here the CDR3 reads CASSELSKPLGTQYF. The CDR3, as DNA: TGTGCCAGCAGTGAGCTCTCAAAGCCACTTGGGACCCAGTACTTC.

This chain connects TRBV19 to TRBJ1-5; 8 bases align to TRBD1. The CDR3 runs 14 residues. The V gene end was trimmed by 5 bases and the J gene end by 6 bases; junction bases not matched to a gene: 6. Germline V CDR1 and CDR2: LNHDA, SQIVND (reference sequence). CDR3 in DNA: TGTGCCAGTAGTCGTCAACAGGGGGGTCAGCCCCAGCATTTT. Translation: CASSRQQGGQPQHF.

As DNA, the CDR3 is TGCGCCAGCAGCCAGATGGAACTCTACCCGGGGACTGAAGCTTTCTTT. Amino acids: CASSQMELYPGTEAFF. This chain joins TRBV4-1 and TRBJ1-1; D gene ambiguous. Per germline, CDR1 MGHRA and CDR2 YSYEKL. Trimming cost V 3 bases and J 5 bases, with 19 bases left between them. This CDR3 spans 16 amino acids.

The chain employs TRBV9 and TRBJ2-7, with a tentative D call TRBD1 (5 bases). V gave up 4 bases and J gave up 4 bases, with 18 bases separating them. The CDR3 is 15 residues long. CDR1 SGDLS and CDR2 YYNGEE come from the germline V gene. The CDR3 is CASSPTQASLYEQYF. The CDR3 DNA is TGTGCCAGCAGCCCTACACAGGCCTCACTTTACGAGCAGTACTTC.

This sequence joins TRBV18 and TRBJ2-6, with D unresolved. V lost 3 bases and J lost 1, with 16 bases in between. The CDR3 loop spans 18 amino acids. Germline CDR1 and CDR2: KGHSH and LQKENI. CDR3 region: CASSPGEDFLSGANVLTF. The CDR3 DNA reads TGTGCCAGCTCACCGGGTGAGGATTTTTTGTCTGGGGCCAACGTCCTGACTTTC.

Comment on this clone: Other nucleotide sequences in the sample specify the same CDR3. The chain combines TRBV18 with TRBJ1-3; D is uncertain. Looked up from germline, CDR1 is KGHSH and CDR2 is LQKENI. V shed 2 bases and J shed 0 bases, with 8 bases lying between them. This CDR3 is built from 15 residues. The CDR3, as DNA: TGTGCCAGCTCACCAGGTTCGCGCTCTGGAAACACCATATATTTT. Protein: CASSPGSRSGNTIYF. Full variable domain (remainder filled in from reference TRBV18 and TRBJ1-3): NAGVMQNPRHLVRRRGQEARLRCSPMKGHSHVYWYRQLPEEGLKFMVYLQKENIIDESGMPKERFSAEFPKEGPSILRIQQVVRGDSAAYFCASSPGSRSGNTIYFGEGSWLTVV.

To note about this clone: The germline gene is not matched at one end of the junction; a read error may be the cause. The CDR3 coding sequence is TGTGCCAGCACCTTAGACAGGTCCGGCTACGAGCAGTACTTC. The encoded protein is CASTLDRSGYEQYF. The chain joins TRBV11-2 to TRBJ2-7; maybe TRBD1 (6 bases). CDR1 and CDR2 (germline): SGHAT, FQNNGV. The CDR3 totals 14 residues.

V and J are TRBV18 and TRBJ1-2; no clear D. CDR3 length: 16 residues. V lost 3 bases and J lost 8, with 22 bases in between. Germline V lookup: CDR1 KGHSH, CDR2 LQKENI. The CDR3 protein is CASSPESLVGSGGYTF. The CDR3 nucleotides read TGTGCCAGCTCACCGGAGAGCTTGGTAGGGTCTGGAGGCTACACCTTC. Supplemented by reference TRBV18 and TRBJ1-2, the full variable domain reads NAGVMQNPRHLVRRRGQEARLRCSPMKGHSHVYWYRQLPEEGLKFMVYLQKENIIDESGMPKERFSAEFPKEGPSILRIQQVVRGDSAAYFCASSPESLVGSGGYTFGSGTRLTVV.

The chain carries TRBV7-2 and TRBJ2-3; D is possibly TRBD1 or TRBD2 (6 bases each). V was pared by 1 base and J by 6 bases, with 14 bases between. The CDR3 contains 15 residues. Germline V gene lookup returns CDR1 SGHTA and CDR2 FQGNSA. CDR3 DNA: TGTGCCAGCAGCTTAGTGGGGGGCGCAATGGATACGCAGTATTTT. Translating gives CASSLVGGAMDTQYF. Full variable domain (rest looked up from reference TRBV7-2 and TRBJ2-3): GAGVSQSPSNKVTEKGKDVELRCDPISGHTALYWYRQSLGQGLEFLIYFQGNSAPDKSGLPSDRFSAERTGGSVSTLTIQRTQQEDSAVYLCASSLVGGAMDTQYFGPGTRLTVL.

This clone appeared a few times. The chain carries TRBV7-3 and TRBJ1-6; the match to TRBD1 covers 10 bases. The germline CDR1 and CDR2 sequences are SGHTA and FQGTGA. The J segment lost 9 bases and the V segment lost 4 bases, leaving 15 bases of the junction unmatched. The CDR3 is 18 residues long. The CDR3 loop reads CASSSRPVTGGWGSPLHF. The CDR3 nucleotides read TGTGCCAGCAGCTCCCGCCCGGTGACAGGGGGCTGGGGTTCACCCCTCCACTTT.

The V call is TRBV10-1, the J call TRBJ2-2; 7 positions match TRBD1. The CDR3 is 14 amino acids. Germline V CDR1 and CDR2: WNHNN, SYGVQD (reference sequence). Losses at the gene ends were 6 bases for V and 2 bases for J; bases not matched to a gene: 3. The CDR3, as DNA: TGCGCCAGCAGCCGGGACAGAAACACCGGGGAGCTGTTTTTT. It is translated as CASSRDRNTGELFF.

J is TRBJ1-2 and V is TRBV2, with D maybe TRBD1 (6 bases). Trimming cost V 0 bases and J 7 bases, with 15 bases left between them. CDR1 and CDR2 (germline): SNHLY, FYNNEI. The CDR3 runs to 15 residues. The CDR3 DNA reads TGTGCCAGCAGTGAAGCTAGAGCAGGGGTAGCTGGCTACACCTTC. Translating it yields CASSEARAGVAGYTF.

This chain joins TRBV7-2 and TRBJ1-1; D is perhaps TRBD1 (5 bases). The CDR3 runs 15 residues. Germline assignment: CDR1 SGHTA and CDR2 FQGNSA. With 5 bases removed from V and 1 base from J, the gap between germline ends came to 14 bases. The CDR3 DNA reads TGTGCCAGCAGCCGCGGGGGGGGACGGAACACTGAAGCTTTCTTT. It translates to CASSRGGGRNTEAFF.

The chain combines TRBV5-8 with TRBJ1-5; 8 bases fit TRBD1. With 2 bases clipped from V and 1 base from J, the junction kept 5 bases outside the gene matches. This CDR3 has 16 residues. Germline assignment: CDR1 SGHTS and CDR2 YDEGEE. In nucleotides, the CDR3 is TGTGCCAGCAGCTTATTTACAGGGGGGAGCAATCAGCCCCAGCATTTT. Protein product: CASSLFTGGSNQPQHF.

V usage is TRBV30 and J usage is TRBJ2-7; TRBD1 agrees at 9 bases. Germline lookup yields CDR1 GTSNPN and CDR2 SVGIG (reference sequence). The V gene end was trimmed by 3 bases and the J gene end by 6 bases; junction bases not matched to a gene: 15. CDR3 size: 16 residues. In DNA form, the CDR3 reads TGTGCCTGGAGCTTATATAATACAGGGGGCTGGGGCGAGCAGTACTTC. This sequence encodes CAWSLYNTGGWGEQYF.

This clone was detected only a few times. The J gene is TRBJ2-7, the V gene TRBV15; 9 bases line up with TRBD1. Germline V lookup: CDR1 LNHNV, CDR2 YYDKDF (reference sequence). CDR3 length equals 14 residues. Trimming removed 1 base from V and 4 bases from J; junction bases left unmatched: 2. The CDR3 protein is CATSRGDRVYEQYF. CDR3 DNA: TGTGCCACCAGCAGAGGGGACAGGGTGTACGAGCAGTACTTC. Based on the CDR3 plus reference TRBV15 and TRBJ2-7, the full variable domain is DAMVIQNPRYQVTQFGKPVTLSCSQTLNHNVMYWYQQKSSQAPKLLFHYYDKDFNNEADTPDNFQSRRPNTSFCFLDIRSPGLGDTAMYLCATSRGDRVYEQYFGPGTRLTVT.

The rearrangement links TRBV12-5 to TRBJ1-1, with D tentatively TRBD1 (5 bases). Germline V CDR1 and CDR2: LGHNT, FRNRAP. The CDR3 spans 16 residues. The V gene lost 3 bases and the J gene lost 0 bases, with 14 bases spanning the gap. The CDR3 protein is CASGFMRDLMNTEAFF. CDR3 DNA sequence: TGTGCTAGTGGTTTCATGAGGGACCTAATGAACACTGAAGCTTTCTTT.